This T cell receptor beta chain stems from a study of T cell repertoires in cytomegalovirus infection. With 6 bases removed from V and 4 bases from J, the gap between germline ends came to 22 bases. The length of the CDR3 is 16 residues. TCRdb processed the reads anew with MiXCR; each CDR3 protein has one entry. The sample shows 68,000 or so distinct CDR3 sequences, 20% to 25% of them seen only once. Comment on this clonotype: Antigen unknown.

Material: PBMCs, sequenced either directly or after in vitro stimulation (not recorded which). The chain recombines TRBV12-3 or TRBV12-4 with TRBJ2-7; no firm D call. The sequence derives from a human donor in good health (CMV status not recorded). Some clones in this sample may be carry-over from other donors' samples. In nucleotides, the CDR3 is TGTGCCAGCAGCCCACGACTGCATAAGACCACTTACGAGCAGTACTTC. This sequence encodes CASSPRLHKTTYEQYF.